The present TCR beta chain was sequenced within a study of T cell clonality in common variable immunodeficiency. Study-wide points: Common variable immunodeficiency TCR beta sequences reportedly had fewer deletions and N-nucleotide insertions.

This clone came up many times. Its cognate antigen is unknown. The read ends 3 residues early relative to the CDR3; the germline J gene fills the gap. TCRdb keeps only in-frame clones here, not all; method: immunoSEQ multiplex PCR. The sample yields some 19,000 clones, without any singletons. Deletions cut 4 bases from V and 6 bases from J, with 16 bases between. This CDR3 has 14 residues. Looked up from germline, CDR1 is KGHSH and CDR2 is LQKENI. Sequenced: peripheral blood mononuclear cells. This chain uses TRBV18 with TRBJ2-7; D is uncertain. The TCR comes from a human donor with common variable immunodeficiency. CDR3 loop: CASSQRSPGGEQYF. The sequenced part of the CDR3 DNA is TGTGCCAGCTCACAGCGTTCGCCGGGTGGCGAG.